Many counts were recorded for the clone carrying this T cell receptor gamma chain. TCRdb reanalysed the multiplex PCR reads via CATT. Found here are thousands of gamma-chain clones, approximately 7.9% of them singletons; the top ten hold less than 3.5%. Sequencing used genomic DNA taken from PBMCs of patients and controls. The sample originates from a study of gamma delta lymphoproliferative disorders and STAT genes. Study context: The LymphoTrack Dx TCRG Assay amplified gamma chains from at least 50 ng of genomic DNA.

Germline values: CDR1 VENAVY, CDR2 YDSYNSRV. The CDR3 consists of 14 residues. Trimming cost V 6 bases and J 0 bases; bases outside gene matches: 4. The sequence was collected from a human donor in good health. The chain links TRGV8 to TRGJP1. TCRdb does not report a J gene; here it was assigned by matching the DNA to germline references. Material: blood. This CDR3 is CATWTYTTGWFKIF. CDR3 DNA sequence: TGTGCCACCTGGACATATACCACTGGTTGGTTCAAGATATTT.